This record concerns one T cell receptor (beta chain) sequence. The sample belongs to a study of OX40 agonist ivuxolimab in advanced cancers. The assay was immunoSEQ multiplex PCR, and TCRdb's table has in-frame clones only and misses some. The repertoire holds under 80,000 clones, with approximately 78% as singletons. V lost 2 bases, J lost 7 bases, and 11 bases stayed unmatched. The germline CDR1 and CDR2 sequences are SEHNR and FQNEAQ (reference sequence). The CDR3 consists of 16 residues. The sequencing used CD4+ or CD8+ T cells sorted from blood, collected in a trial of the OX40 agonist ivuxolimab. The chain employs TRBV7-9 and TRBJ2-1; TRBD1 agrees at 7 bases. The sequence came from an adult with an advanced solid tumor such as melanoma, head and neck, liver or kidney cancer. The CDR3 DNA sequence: TGTGCCAGCAGCTTATTCCCACCGGGACAGTTGAATGAGCAGTTCTTC. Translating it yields CASSLFPPGQLNEQFF.